Below, one T cell receptor beta chain is given with its context. The data were obtained in a study of blood T cell repertoires in COVID-19. Across the whole study: Researchers got acute and convalescent COVID-19 samples from the United States, Italy and Spain. PBMCs, B-cell-depleted T cells, or T cells were the source of the cDNA or gDNA that made up the material.

Deletions cut 7 bases from V and 0 bases from J, with 10 bases between. The CDR3 contains 15 residues. Germline V CDR1 and CDR2: MDHEN, SYDVKM. Repertoires were generated with immunoSEQ multiplex PCR, while TCRdb's copy carries only in-frame clones and drops some. The sample lists 250,000 to 350,000 clones, 70% to 90% occurring once. The source of this sequence is a woman aged 45-59 years who had recovered from COVID-19. This rearrangement joins TRBV28 to TRBJ2-6; D not resolved. What was sequenced was peripheral blood. The CDR3 spells CASNLPSSGANVLTF. Written as DNA, the CDR3 is TGTGCCAGCAATCTTCCCAGCTCTGGGGCCAACGTCCTGACTTTC.